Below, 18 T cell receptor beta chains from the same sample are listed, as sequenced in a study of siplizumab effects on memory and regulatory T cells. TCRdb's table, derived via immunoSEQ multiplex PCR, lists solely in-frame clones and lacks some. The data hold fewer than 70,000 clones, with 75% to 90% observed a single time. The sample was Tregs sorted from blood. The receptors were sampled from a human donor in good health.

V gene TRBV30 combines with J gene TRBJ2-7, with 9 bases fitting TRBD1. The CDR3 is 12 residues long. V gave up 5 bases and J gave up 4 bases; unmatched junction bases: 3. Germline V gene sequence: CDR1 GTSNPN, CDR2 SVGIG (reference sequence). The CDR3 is CAWGTGRYEQYF. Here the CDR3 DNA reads TGTGCCTGGGGGACAGGGAGGTACGAGCAGTACTTC.

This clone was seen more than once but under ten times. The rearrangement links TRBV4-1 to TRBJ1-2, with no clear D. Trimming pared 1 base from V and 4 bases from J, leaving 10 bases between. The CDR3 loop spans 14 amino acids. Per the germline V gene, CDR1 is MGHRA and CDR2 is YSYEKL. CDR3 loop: CASSQGTSFYGYTF. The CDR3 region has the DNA TGCGCCAGCAGCCAAGGGACGTCCTTCTATGGCTACACCTTC.

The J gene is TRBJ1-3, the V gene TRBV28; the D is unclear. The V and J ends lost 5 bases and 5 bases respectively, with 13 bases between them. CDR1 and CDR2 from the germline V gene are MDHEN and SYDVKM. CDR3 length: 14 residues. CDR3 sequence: CASSKREGRNTIYF. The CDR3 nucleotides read TGTGCCAGCAGTAAAAGGGAGGGCAGAAACACCATATATTTT.

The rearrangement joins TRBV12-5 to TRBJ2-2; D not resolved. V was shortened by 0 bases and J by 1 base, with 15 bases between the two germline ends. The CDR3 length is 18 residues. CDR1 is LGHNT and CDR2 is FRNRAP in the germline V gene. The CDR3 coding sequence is TGTGCTAGTGGTTTGGTCCTCCGTTGGCTGGGGAACACCGGGGAGCTGTTTTTT. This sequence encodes CASGLVLRWLGNTGELFF.

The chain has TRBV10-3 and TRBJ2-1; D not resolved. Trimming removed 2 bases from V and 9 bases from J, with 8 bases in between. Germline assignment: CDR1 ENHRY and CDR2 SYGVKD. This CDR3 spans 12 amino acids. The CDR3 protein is CAISEGRSEQFF. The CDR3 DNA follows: TGTGCCATCAGTGAGGGTCGGAGTGAGCAGTTCTTC.

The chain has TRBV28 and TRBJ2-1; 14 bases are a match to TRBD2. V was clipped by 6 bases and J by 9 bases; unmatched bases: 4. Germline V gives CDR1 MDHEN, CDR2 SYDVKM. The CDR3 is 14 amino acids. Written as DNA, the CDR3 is TGTGCCAGCAGCTTGACTAGCGGGAGGGGTGAGCAGTTCTTC. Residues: CASSLTSGRGEQFF. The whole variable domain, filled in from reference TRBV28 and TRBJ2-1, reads DVKVTQSSRYLVKRTGEKVFLECVQDMDHENMFWYRQDPGLGLRLIYFSYDVKMKEKGDIPEGYSVSREKKERFSLILESASTNQTSMYLCASSLTSGRGEQFFGPGTRLTVL.

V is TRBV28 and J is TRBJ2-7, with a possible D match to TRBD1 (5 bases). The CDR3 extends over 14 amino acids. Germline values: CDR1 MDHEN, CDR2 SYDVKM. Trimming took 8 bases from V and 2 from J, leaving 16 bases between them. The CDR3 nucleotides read TGTGCCAGCGTAATCCAGGGTCGAACCTACGAGCAGTACTTC. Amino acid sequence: CASVIQGRTYEQYF.

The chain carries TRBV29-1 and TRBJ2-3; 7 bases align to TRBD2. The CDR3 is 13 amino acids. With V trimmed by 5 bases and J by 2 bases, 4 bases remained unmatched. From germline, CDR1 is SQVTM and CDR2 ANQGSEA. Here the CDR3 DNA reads TGCAGCGTTCCGGGGAGGGTCACAGATACGCAGTATTTT. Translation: CSVPGRVTDTQYF.

The CDR3 sequence: CASSSMTGTGGDEQFF. In DNA, the CDR3 is TGCGCCAGCAGCTCCATGACCGGGACAGGGGGCGATGAGCAGTTCTTC. This chain joins TRBV5-1 and TRBJ2-1, with 12 bases fitting TRBD1. Trimming at V came to 3 bases and at J to 8 bases, leaving 9 bases not matched to a gene. Germline values: CDR1 SGHRS, CDR2 YFSETQ. This CDR3 region has 16 residues.

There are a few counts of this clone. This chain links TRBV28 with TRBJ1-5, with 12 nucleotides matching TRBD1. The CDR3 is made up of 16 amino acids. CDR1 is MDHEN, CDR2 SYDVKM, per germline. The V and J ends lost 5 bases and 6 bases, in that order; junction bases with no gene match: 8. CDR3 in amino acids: CASSLSGTGGGQPQHF. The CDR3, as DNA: TGTGCCAGCAGTCTCTCCGGGACAGGGGGCGGTCAGCCCCAGCATTTT. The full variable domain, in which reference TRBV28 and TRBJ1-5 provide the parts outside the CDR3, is DVKVTQSSRYLVKRTGEKVFLECVQDMDHENMFWYRQDPGLGLRLIYFSYDVKMKEKGDIPEGYSVSREKKERFSLILESASTNQTSMYLCASSLSGTGGGQPQHFGDGTRLSIL.

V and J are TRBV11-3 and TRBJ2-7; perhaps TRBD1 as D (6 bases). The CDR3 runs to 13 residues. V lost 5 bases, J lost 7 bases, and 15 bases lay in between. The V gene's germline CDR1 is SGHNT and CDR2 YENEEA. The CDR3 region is CASSQGPGLEQYF. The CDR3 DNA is TGTGCCAGCAGCCAGGGGCCGGGGTTGGAGCAGTACTTC.

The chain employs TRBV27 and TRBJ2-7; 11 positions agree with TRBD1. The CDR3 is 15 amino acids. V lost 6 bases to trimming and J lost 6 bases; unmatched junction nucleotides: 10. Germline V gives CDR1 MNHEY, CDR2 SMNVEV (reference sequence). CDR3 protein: CASSWRTGGGGEQYF. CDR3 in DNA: TGTGCCAGCAGCTGGAGGACAGGGGGCGGGGGCGAGCAGTACTTC.

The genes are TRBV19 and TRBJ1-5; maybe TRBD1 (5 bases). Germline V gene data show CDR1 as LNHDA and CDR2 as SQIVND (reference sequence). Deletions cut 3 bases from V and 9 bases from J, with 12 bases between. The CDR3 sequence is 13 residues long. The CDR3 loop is CASSIGGSGPQHF. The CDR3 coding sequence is TGTGCCAGTAGTATCGGGGGGTCAGGGCCCCAGCATTTT.

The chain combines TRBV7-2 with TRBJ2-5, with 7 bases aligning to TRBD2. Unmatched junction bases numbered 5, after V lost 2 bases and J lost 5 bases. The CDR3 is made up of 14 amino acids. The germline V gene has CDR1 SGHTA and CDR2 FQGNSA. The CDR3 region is CASSLRREWETQYF. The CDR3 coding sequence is TGTGCCAGCAGCTTACGGCGGGAGTGGGAGACCCAGTACTTC.

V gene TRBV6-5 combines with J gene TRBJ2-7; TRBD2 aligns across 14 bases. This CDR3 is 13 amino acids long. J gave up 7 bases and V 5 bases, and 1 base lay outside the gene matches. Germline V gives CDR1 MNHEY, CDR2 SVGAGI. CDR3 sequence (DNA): TGTGCCAGCAGTGGGACTAGCGGGGGAGAGCAGTACTTC. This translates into CASSGTSGGEQYF.

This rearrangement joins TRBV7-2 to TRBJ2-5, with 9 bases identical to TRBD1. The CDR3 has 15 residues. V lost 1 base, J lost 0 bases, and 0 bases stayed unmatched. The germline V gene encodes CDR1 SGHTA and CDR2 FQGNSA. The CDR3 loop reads CASSLGTGDQETQYF. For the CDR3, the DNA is TGTGCCAGCAGCTTAGGGACAGGGGACCAAGAGACCCAGTACTTC.

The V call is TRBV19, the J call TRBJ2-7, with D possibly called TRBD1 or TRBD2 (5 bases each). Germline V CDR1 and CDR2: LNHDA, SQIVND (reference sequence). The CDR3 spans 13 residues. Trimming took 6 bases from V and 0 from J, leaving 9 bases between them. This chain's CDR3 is CASRAGSSYEQYF. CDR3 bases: TGTGCCAGTAGGGCAGGGAGCTCCTACGAGCAGTACTTC. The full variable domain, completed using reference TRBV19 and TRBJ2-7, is DGGITQSPKYLFRKEGQNVTLSCEQNLNHDAMYWYRQDPGQGLRLIYYSQIVNDFQKGDIAEGYSVSREKKESFPLTVTSAQKNPTAFYLCASRAGSSYEQYFGPGTRLTVT.

The CDR3 nucleotides are TGTGCCTGGAAGCAGGGCAGGGACGCAGATACGCAGTATTTT. Its protein is CAWKQGRDADTQYF. The chain links TRBV30 to TRBJ2-3, with D perhaps being TRBD1 or TRBD2 (5 bases each). CDR3 length equals 14 residues. V dropped 4 bases and J dropped 4 bases, with 15 bases sitting between them. Per the germline V gene, CDR1 is GTSNPN and CDR2 is SVGIG (reference sequence).